These 14 T cell receptor beta chains share one sample of origin, sequenced in a study of cytotoxic CD8 clonotypes in ibrutinib-treated CLL (TCRdb year 2021). The protocol used for the library was the immunoSEQ multiplex PCR assay. The clones in this table, taken by TCRdb from immuneACCESS, are in-frame only. Not every clone is retained; where verified, under half of the shortfall comes from an unresolved V gene, and the cause of the rest is unknown. This sample holds 20,000 to 30,000 clones; roughly 71% were observed only once. The ten largest account for more than 40% of the sample. The time point label on this specimen signifies: eleven to twelve months on ibrutinib. The sample was PBMCs, taken after 12 months of ibrutinib treatment. These receptors originate from a human donor with chronic lymphocytic leukemia.

This sequence joins TRBV13 and TRBJ2-7; 8 bases map to TRBD2. V dropped 2 bases and J dropped 2; count of bases not matched to a gene: 8. Germline-derived CDR1 and CDR2 are PRHDT and FYEKMQ (reference sequence). There are 16 residues in the CDR3. The CDR3 coding sequence is TGTGCCAGCAGCTTAACTGAGGGACTAGGAACCTACGAGCAGTACTTC. Encoded protein: CASSLTEGLGTYEQYF.

J is TRBJ2-7 and V is TRBV7-6; D is unclear. The CDR3 is 12 residues long. Germline V gene lookup returns CDR1 SGHVS and CDR2 FNYEAQ. Between the trimmed V and J ends, which lost 1 base and 4 bases, there was a span of 5 bases. The CDR3 reads CASSLVGYEQYF. In nucleotides, the CDR3 is TGTGCCAGCAGCTTAGTAGGGTACGAGCAGTACTTC.

In this sample, this clone turned up a few times. The rearrangement links TRBV9 to TRBJ1-3, with 9 bases that match TRBD1. CDR3 length: 16 residues. Looked up from germline, CDR1 is SGDLS and CDR2 is YYNGEE. The junction had 6 bases not matched to a gene; V was cut back by 2 bases and J by 3 bases. The CDR3 nucleotides are TGTGCCAGCAGCGTTACAGGGGGCGACGTTGGAAACACCATATATTTT. This gives the protein CASSVTGGDVGNTIYF.

The gene calls are TRBV2 and TRBJ2-1; D possibly corresponds to TRBD2 (5 bases). This CDR3 is built from 16 residues. V lost 0 bases and J lost 3, with 12 bases in between. CDR1 SNHLY and CDR2 FYNNEI come from the germline V gene. This CDR3 is CASSEARLANYNEQFF. CDR3 in DNA: TGTGCCAGCAGTGAAGCGAGGCTAGCCAACTACAATGAGCAGTTCTTC.

This chain connects TRBV29-1 to TRBJ1-3; D is ambiguous. The CDR3 sequence is 11 residues long. Per germline, CDR1 SQVTM and CDR2 ANQGSEA. V was clipped by 4 bases and J by 3 bases, with 4 bases between them. This chain's CDR3 is CSVGDGNTIYF. CDR3 DNA: TGCAGCGTTGGCGATGGAAACACCATATATTTT.

This chain uses TRBV5-1 with TRBJ2-3; 12 nucleotides match TRBD2. Germline assignment: CDR1 SGHRS and CDR2 YFSETQ. The CDR3 loop spans 16 amino acids. After removal of 4 bases from V and 3 bases from J, the junction contained 6 bases not matched to a gene. Here the CDR3 DNA reads TGCGCCAGCAGCCTAACTAGCGGGGGGAGGACAGATACGCAGTATTTT. Encoded protein: CASSLTSGGRTDTQYF.

This chain links TRBV4-1 with TRBJ2-7, with 8 bases aligning to TRBD1. This CDR3 has 15 amino acids. V was pared by 4 bases and J by 7 bases, with 12 bases of the junction left unmatched. Germline-derived CDR1 and CDR2 are MGHRA and YSYEKL. CDR3 loop: CASSPIGTGGWEQYF. In DNA form, the CDR3 reads TGCGCCAGCAGCCCGATCGGGACAGGTGGATGGGAGCAGTACTTC.

J is TRBJ1-1 and V is TRBV19; tentative D call: TRBD1 (6 bases). V shed 2 bases and J shed 1 base, with 8 bases lying between them. CDR3 length: 14 residues. CDR1 is LNHDA and CDR2 is SQIVND in the germline V gene (reference sequence). Here the CDR3 DNA reads TGTGCCAGTAGTATACGGACAGAGAACACTGAAGCTTTCTTT. It specifies CASSIRTENTEAFF.

The table lists this clone with a few counts. The chain is built from TRBV5-1 and TRBJ2-7; possible D gene TRBD1, 6 bases. The ends were cut back, 3 bases at V and 1 base at J, with 14 bases in the middle. This CDR3 contains 15 residues. CDR1 and CDR2 from the germline V gene are SGHRS and YFSETQ. This CDR3 reads CASSSLQGQSYEQYF. CDR3 DNA: TGCGCCAGCAGCTCCCTACAGGGACAATCCTACGAGCAGTACTTC.

J is TRBJ2-2 and V is TRBV27; D possibly corresponds to TRBD2 (5 bases). The germline V gene encodes CDR1 MNHEY and CDR2 SMNVEV (reference sequence). The CDR3 runs to 16 residues. Trimming removed 6 bases at V and 4 bases at J, with 18 bases between. CDR3 region: CASSPLVGATTGELFF. The DNA of the CDR3 is TGTGCCAGCAGCCCCCTTGTGGGAGCAACCACCGGGGAGCTGTTTTTT.

This clone turned up a few times. The chain employs TRBV2 and TRBJ2-2, with 12 nucleotides matching TRBD2. The CDR3 is 16 amino acids. The V and J ends lost 4 bases and 3 bases, in that order; junction bases with no gene match: 3. Germline CDR1 and CDR2: SNHLY and FYNNEI. CDR3 amino acids: CASSGLAGGDTGELFF. The CDR3 DNA is TGTGCCAGCAGTGGGCTAGCGGGGGGGGACACCGGGGAGCTGTTTTTT.

This clone turned up a few times. The chain combines TRBV6-6 with TRBJ2-5; 10 bases are a match to TRBD1. In germline, CDR1 is MNHNY, CDR2 SVGAGI (reference sequence). The trim removed 7 bases at V and 5 bases at J, leaving 7 bases unmatched. The CDR3 covers 14 residues. The CDR3 nucleotides are TGTGCCAGCAATCGACAGGGGGCAAGGGAGACCCAGTACTTC. Protein product: CASNRQGARETQYF.

The gene calls are TRBV5-6 and TRBJ2-7; 7 bases map to TRBD1. In germline, CDR1 is SGHDT, CDR2 YYEEEE. J gave up 2 bases and V 4 bases, and 9 bases lay outside the gene matches. The CDR3 totals 15 residues. The CDR3 reads CASSQALGQTYEQYF. The CDR3, as DNA: TGTGCCAGCAGCCAAGCCCTGGGACAGACCTACGAGCAGTACTTC.

This chain uses TRBV9 with TRBJ2-4, with D maybe TRBD2 (7 bases). CDR3 length: 16 amino acids. Per germline, CDR1 SGDLS and CDR2 YYNGEE. The V end lost 3 bases, the J end lost 0 bases, and 13 bases lay between the germline ends. CDR3 nucleotide sequence: TGTGCCAGCAGCGGCAGGGGAGGGATAGCCAAAAACATTCAGTACTTC. It is translated as CASSGRGGIAKNIQYF.